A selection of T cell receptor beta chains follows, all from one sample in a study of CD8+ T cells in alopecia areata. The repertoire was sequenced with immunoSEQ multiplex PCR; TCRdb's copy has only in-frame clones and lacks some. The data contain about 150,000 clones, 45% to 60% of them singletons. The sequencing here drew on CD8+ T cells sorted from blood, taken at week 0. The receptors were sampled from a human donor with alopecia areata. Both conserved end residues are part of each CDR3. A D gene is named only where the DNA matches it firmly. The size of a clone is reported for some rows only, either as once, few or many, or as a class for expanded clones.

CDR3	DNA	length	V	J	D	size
CASSSGGATDTQYF	TGTGCCAGCAGTAGCGGGGGGGCCACAGATACGCAGTATTTT	14	TRBV6-4	TRBJ2-3	TRBD2	medium-sized
CASSVGYTYDMNTEAFF	TGTGCCAGCAGCGTGGGGTACACCTACGACATGAACACTGAAGCTTTCTTT	17	TRBV9	TRBJ1-1	NA	NA
CASSLLSRDTQYF	TGTGCCAGCAGTTTGCTTTCCAGGGATACGCAGTATTTT	13	TRBV27	TRBJ2-3	NA	NA
CSVGEADSPLHF	TGCAGCGTTGGGGAAGCAGATTCACCCCTCCACTTT	12	TRBV29-1	TRBJ1-6	NA	once
CAWSVRGVAGEAFF	TGTGCCTGGAGTGTACGGGGGGTTGCTGGTGAAGCTTTCTTT	14	TRBV30	TRBJ1-1	NA	once
CASSQAGGLYNEQFF	TGTGCCAGTAGTCAAGCGGGGGGGCTCTACAATGAGCAGTTCTTC	15	TRBV19	TRBJ2-1	TRBD2	few
CASSSPGQGALGAFF	TGTGCCAGCAGTTCCCCGGGACAGGGAGCTCTTGGGGCTTTCTTT	15	TRBV6-5	TRBJ1-1	TRBD1	once
CASTGLADGYTF	TGCGCCAGTACTGGGCTCGCCGATGGCTACACCTTC	12	TRBV5-1	TRBJ1-2	NA	NA
CASSQVASTDTQYF	TGCGCCAGCAGCCAAGTAGCCAGCACAGATACGCAGTATTTT	14	TRBV4-3	TRBJ2-3	NA	few
CATSIGDNSNQPQHF	TGTGCCACCAGCATAGGAGACAATAGCAATCAGCCCCAGCATTTT	15	TRBV15	TRBJ1-5	NA	few
CSVEVLFEGNYGYTF	TGCAGCGTTGAAGTCCTTTTTGAGGGGAACTATGGCTACACCTTC	15	TRBV29-1	TRBJ1-2	NA	NA
CASSPNQLRAFF	TGTGCCAGCAGCCCAAACCAGCTGCGGGCTTTCTTT	12	TRBV14	TRBJ1-1	NA	few
CASSPPRPGELFF	TGTGCCAGCAGCCCCCCCCGGCCCGGGGAGCTGTTTTTT	13	TRBV9	TRBJ2-2	NA	few
CASSQPLAGVTGELFF	TGTGCCAGCAGCCAACCACTAGCGGGGGTAACCGGGGAGCTGTTTTTT	16	TRBV2	TRBJ2-2	TRBD2	NA
CASSYSRQGIGKLFF	TGTGCCAGCAGTTACTCGAGACAGGGAATCGGAAAACTGTTTTTT	15	TRBV6-5	TRBJ1-4	TRBD1	few
CATSRTRQVYGYTF	TGTGCCACCAGCAGAACTCGACAGGTCTATGGCTACACCTTC	14	TRBV15	TRBJ1-2	NA	NA
CASKLGASYEQYF	TGTGCCAGCAAATTAGGAGCCTCCTACGAGCAGTACTTC	13	TRBV13	TRBJ2-7	NA	NA
CATTSSGFKGYTF	TGTGCCACCACCTCGTCCGGGTTTAAGGGCTACACCTTC	13	TRBV7-2	TRBJ1-2	NA	NA
CAWSMGFSYEQYF	TGTGCCTGGAGTATGGGTTTCTCCTACGAGCAGTACTTC	13	TRBV30	TRBJ2-7	NA	NA
CASSLGALGEAFF	TGTGCCAGCAGCTTAGGTGCGTTGGGGGAAGCTTTCTTT	13	TRBV7-3	TRBJ1-1	NA	NA
CSVERGIYGYTF	TGCAGCGTTGAGAGGGGGATCTATGGCTACACCTTC	12	TRBV29-1	TRBJ1-2	NA	NA
CASSFWVAGTSTDTQYF	TGCGCCAGCAGCTTTTGGGTAGCGGGGACAAGCACAGATACGCAGTATTTT	17	TRBV5-1	TRBJ2-3	TRBD2	NA
CASRPYRNGNTEAFF	TGTGCCAGCAGACCTTACCGAAACGGGAACACTGAAGCTTTCTTT	15	TRBV6-5	TRBJ1-1	NA	NA
CASSRTTSGGDNEQFF	TGTGCCAGCAGTCGAACAACTAGCGGGGGTGACAATGAGCAGTTCTTC	16	TRBV7-9	TRBJ2-1	TRBD2	few
CASSSGRSVAFF	TGTGCCAGCAGCTCGGGACGGTCTGTAGCTTTCTTT	12	TRBV5-4	TRBJ1-1	NA	few
CATSRVGYEQYF	TGTGCCACCAGCAGAGTGGGCTACGAGCAGTACTTC	12	TRBV15	TRBJ2-7	NA	NA
CASTPGQGNTGELFF	TGTGCCAGCACCCCGGGACAGGGCAACACCGGGGAGCTGTTTTTT	15	TRBV9	TRBJ2-2	TRBD1	NA
CASSPGRVAYEQYF	TGTGCCAGCTCACCGGGCCGAGTTGCCTACGAGCAGTACTTC	14	TRBV18	TRBJ2-7	NA	NA
CSEPGDRGVSDTQYF	TGCAGCGAACCCGGAGACAGGGGGGTATCAGATACGCAGTATTTT	15	TRBV29-1	TRBJ2-3	TRBD1	NA
CASSQDLLSDTQYF	TGCGCCAGCAGCCAAGACCTTCTGTCAGATACGCAGTATTTT	14	TRBV4-3	TRBJ2-3	NA	few
CASSLGRNYGYTF	TGCGCCAGCAGCTTGGGCAGAAACTATGGCTACACCTTC	13	TRBV5-1	TRBJ1-2	NA	NA
CASSPSGRTDTQYF	TGTGCCAGCAGCCCGAGCGGTCGCACAGATACGCAGTATTTT	14	TRBV7-3	TRBJ2-3	NA	NA
CASSFARTGSGYTF	TGTGCCAGCAGTTTCGCCCGGACAGGTTCTGGGTACACCTTC	14	TRBV27	TRBJ1-2	TRBD1	NA
CASSAGQGMDGYTF	TGTGCCAGCAGCGCGGGACAGGGTATGGATGGCTACACCTTC	14	TRBV5-6	TRBJ1-2	TRBD1	NA
CAISYGNTEAFF	TGTGCCATCAGCTACGGGAACACTGAAGCTTTCTTT	12	TRBV10-3	TRBJ1-1	NA	few
CSVEGGDLSYGYTF	TGCAGCGTTGAAGGAGGGGATCTTAGCTATGGCTACACCTTC	14	TRBV29-1	TRBJ1-2	NA	NA
CASSLATENYGYTF	TGTGCCAGCAGCTTAGCCACAGAAAACTATGGCTACACCTTC	14	TRBV7-9	TRBJ1-2	NA	NA
CASRGQVDTGELFF	TGTGCCAGTAGGGGACAAGTAGACACCGGGGAGCTGTTTTTT	14	TRBV7-9	TRBJ2-2	NA	NA
CASSYAGGDYEQYF	TGTGCCAGCAGTTACGCAGGGGGCGATTACGAGCAGTACTTC	14	TRBV6-6	TRBJ2-7	TRBD1	NA
CAWLGPANTEAFF	TGTGCCTGGCTCGGACCTGCGAACACTGAAGCTTTCTTT	13	TRBV30	TRBJ1-1	NA	few
CASSVEGRGNSPLHF	TGTGCCAGCAGCGTAGAAGGGAGGGGGAATTCACCCCTCCACTTT	15	TRBV9	TRBJ1-6	NA	NA
CASSSLPQTDTQYF	TGTGCCAGCAGTTCCCTGCCTCAGACAGATACGCAGTATTTT	14	TRBV6-6	TRBJ2-3	NA	few
CAWSVGQGQSVEQYF	TGTGCCTGGAGTGTCGGACAGGGTCAGTCGGTCGAGCAGTACTTC	15	TRBV30	TRBJ2-7	TRBD1	NA
CSVPGSNYGYTF	TGCAGCGTTCCGGGGTCCAACTATGGCTACACCTTC	12	TRBV29-1	TRBJ1-2	NA	few
CASSGTNPYEQYF	TGTGCCAGCAGTGGAACGAACCCCTACGAGCAGTACTTC	13	TRBV6-5	TRBJ2-7	NA	NA
CASSLSPSQPQHF	TGTGCCAGCAGCTTAAGTCCATCTCAGCCCCAGCATTTT	13	TRBV11-2	TRBJ1-5	NA	large
CATEGYNSYEQYF	TGTGCCACCGAGGGATATAACTCCTACGAGCAGTACTTC	13	TRBV7-2	TRBJ2-7	NA	few
CASSPQPGGGELFF	TGTGCCAGCAGCCCCCAACCGGGGGGCGGGGAGCTGTTTTTT	14	TRBV27	TRBJ2-2	TRBD2	NA
CASSLGGSWDEQYF	TGTGCCAGCAGCTTAGGAGGGTCGTGGGACGAGCAGTACTTC	14	TRBV28	TRBJ2-7	NA	few
CAWRRANEKLFF	TGTGCCTGGAGAAGGGCTAATGAAAAACTGTTTTTT	12	TRBV30	TRBJ1-4	NA	few
CASADADSNQPQHF	TGTGCCAGTGCGGACGCAGATAGCAATCAGCCCCAGCATTTT	14	TRBV7-8	TRBJ1-5	NA	few
CASSEALQARGYGYTF	TGTGCCAGCAGTGAAGCGCTTCAGGCGCGGGGCTATGGCTACACCTTC	16	TRBV2	TRBJ1-2	NA	NA
CSVGGTSTYGYTF	TGCAGCGTTGGAGGCACCTCTACTTATGGCTACACCTTC	13	TRBV29-1	TRBJ1-2	NA	NA
CASSLSLIDTQYF	TGTGCCAGCAGTTTATCATTGATAGATACGCAGTATTTT	13	TRBV27	TRBJ2-3	NA	few
CASSLMGDKEETQYF	TGCGCCAGCAGCCTGATGGGGGATAAGGAGGAGACCCAGTACTTC	15	TRBV5-1	TRBJ2-5	NA	NA
CASRDSGYTF	TGCGCCAGCAGGGACAGTGGCTACACCTTC	10	TRBV10-2	TRBJ1-2	NA	few
CSVDEGPYEQYF	TGCAGCGTTGATGAGGGGCCCTACGAGCAGTACTTC	12	TRBV29-1	TRBJ2-7	NA	few